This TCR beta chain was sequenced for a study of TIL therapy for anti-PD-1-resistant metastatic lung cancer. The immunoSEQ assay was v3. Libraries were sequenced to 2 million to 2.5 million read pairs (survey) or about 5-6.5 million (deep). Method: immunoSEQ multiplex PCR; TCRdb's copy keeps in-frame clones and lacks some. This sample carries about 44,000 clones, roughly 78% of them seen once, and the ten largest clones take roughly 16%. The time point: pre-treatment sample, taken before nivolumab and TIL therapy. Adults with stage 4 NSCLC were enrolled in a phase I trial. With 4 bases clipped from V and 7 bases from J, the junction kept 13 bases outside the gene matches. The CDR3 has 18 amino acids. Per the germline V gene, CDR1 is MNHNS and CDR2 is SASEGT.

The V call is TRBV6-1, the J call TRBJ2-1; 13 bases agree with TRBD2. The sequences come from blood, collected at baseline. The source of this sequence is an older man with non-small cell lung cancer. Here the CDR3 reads CASSASLLRLAGGNEQFF. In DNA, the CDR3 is TGTGCCAGCAGTGCTTCTCTGCTGAGACTAGCGGGAGGTAATGAGCAGTTCTTC.